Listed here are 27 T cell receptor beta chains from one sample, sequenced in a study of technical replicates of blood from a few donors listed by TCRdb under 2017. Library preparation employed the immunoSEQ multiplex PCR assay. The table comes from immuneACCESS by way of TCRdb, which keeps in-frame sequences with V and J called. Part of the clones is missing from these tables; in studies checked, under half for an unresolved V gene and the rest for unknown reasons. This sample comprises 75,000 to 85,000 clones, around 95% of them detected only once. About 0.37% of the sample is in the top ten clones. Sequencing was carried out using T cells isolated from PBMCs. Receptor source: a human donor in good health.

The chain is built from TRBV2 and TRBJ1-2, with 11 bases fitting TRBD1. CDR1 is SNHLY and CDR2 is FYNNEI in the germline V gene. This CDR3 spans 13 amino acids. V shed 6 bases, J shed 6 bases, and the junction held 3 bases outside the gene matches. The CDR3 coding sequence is TGTGCCAGCAGAGGACAGGGGGCCGATGGCTACACCTTC. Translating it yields CASRGQGADGYTF.

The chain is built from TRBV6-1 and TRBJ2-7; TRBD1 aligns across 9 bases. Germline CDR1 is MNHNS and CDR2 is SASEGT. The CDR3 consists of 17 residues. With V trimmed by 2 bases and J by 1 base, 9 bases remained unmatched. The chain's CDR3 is CASSESFWGQGSYEQYF. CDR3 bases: TGTGCCAGCAGTGAAAGTTTTTGGGGACAGGGATCCTACGAGCAGTACTTC.

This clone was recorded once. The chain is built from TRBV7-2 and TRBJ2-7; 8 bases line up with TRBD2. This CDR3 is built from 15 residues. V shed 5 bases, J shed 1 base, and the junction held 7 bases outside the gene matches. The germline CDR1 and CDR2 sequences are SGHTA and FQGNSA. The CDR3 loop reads CASSPRAGVSYEQYF. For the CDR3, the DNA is TGTGCCAGCAGCCCCCGAGCGGGAGTTTCCTACGAGCAGTACTTC.

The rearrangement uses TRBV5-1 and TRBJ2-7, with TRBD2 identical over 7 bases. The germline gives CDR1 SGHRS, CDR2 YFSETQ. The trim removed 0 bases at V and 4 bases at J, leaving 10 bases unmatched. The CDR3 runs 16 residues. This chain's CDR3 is CASSLGTSPNTYEQYF. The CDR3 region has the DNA TGCGCCAGCAGCTTGGGGACTAGTCCCAATACTTACGAGCAGTACTTC.

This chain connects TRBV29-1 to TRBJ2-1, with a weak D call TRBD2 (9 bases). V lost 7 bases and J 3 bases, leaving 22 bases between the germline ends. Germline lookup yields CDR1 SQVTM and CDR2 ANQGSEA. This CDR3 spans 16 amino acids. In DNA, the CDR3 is TGCAGCGGACAGGGGAAGCTAGCGGGAAACTACAATGAGCAGTTCTTC. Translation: CSGQGKLAGNYNEQFF.

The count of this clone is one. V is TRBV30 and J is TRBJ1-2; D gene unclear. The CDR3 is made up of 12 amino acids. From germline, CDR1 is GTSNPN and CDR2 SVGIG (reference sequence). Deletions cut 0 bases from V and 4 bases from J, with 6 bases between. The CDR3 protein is CAWSVSVYGYTF. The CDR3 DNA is TGTGCCTGGAGTGTTTCAGTCTATGGCTACACCTTC.

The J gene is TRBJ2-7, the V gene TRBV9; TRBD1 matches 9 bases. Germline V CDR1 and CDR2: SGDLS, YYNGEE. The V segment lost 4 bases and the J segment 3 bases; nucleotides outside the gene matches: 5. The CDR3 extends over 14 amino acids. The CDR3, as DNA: TGTGCCAGCAGCATGACAGGGGGTTACTACGAGCAGTACTTC. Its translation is CASSMTGGYYEQYF.

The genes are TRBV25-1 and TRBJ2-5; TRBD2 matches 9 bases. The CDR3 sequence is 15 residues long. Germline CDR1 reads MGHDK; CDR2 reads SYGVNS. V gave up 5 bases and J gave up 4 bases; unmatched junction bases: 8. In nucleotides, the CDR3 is TGTGCCAGCAGTATAGAAGCGGGAGGTTTAGAGACCCAGTACTTC. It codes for CASSIEAGGLETQYF.

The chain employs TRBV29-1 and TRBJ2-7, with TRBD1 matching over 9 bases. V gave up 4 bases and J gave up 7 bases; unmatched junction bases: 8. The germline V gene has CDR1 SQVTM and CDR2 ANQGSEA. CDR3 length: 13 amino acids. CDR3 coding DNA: TGCAGCGTTGTCCCGACAGGGGGTCAGGAGCAGTACTTC. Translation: CSVVPTGGQEQYF.

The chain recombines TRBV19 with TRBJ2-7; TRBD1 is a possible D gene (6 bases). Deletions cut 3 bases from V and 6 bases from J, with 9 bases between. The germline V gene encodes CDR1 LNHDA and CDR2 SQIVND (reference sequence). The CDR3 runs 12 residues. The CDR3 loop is CASSIAGVEQYF. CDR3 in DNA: TGTGCCAGTAGTATTGCAGGGGTCGAGCAGTACTTC.

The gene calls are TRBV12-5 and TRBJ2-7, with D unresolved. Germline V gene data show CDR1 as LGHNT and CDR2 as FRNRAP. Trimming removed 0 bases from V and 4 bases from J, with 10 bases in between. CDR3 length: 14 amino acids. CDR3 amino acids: CASGLVSREYEQYF. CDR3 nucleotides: TGTGCTAGTGGTTTGGTATCGCGTGAATACGAGCAGTACTTC. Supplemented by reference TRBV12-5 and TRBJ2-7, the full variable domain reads DARVTQTPRHKVTEMGQEVTMRCQPILGHNTVFWYRQTMMQGLELLAYFRNRAPLDDSGMPKDRFSAEMPDATLATLKIQPSEPRDSAVYFCASGLVSREYEQYFGPGTRLTVT.

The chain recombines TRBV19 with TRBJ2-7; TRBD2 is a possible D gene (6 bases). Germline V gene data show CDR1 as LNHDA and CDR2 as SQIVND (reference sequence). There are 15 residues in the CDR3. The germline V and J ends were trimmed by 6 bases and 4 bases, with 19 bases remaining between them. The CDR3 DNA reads TGTGCCAGTAGCCCGCTGGAGGGCCTAACTTACGAGCAGTACTTC. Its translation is CASSPLEGLTYEQYF.

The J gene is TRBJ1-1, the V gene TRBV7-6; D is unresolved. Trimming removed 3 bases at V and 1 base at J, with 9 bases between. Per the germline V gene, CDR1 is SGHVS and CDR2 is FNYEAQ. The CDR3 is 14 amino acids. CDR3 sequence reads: CASSFQVANTEAFF. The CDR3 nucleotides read TGTGCCAGCAGCTTTCAGGTTGCGAACACTGAAGCTTTCTTT.

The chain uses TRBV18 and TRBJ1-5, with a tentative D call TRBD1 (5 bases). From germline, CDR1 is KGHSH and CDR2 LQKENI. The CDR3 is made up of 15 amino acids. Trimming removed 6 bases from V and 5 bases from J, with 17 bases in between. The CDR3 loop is CASSGVEGRDQPQHF. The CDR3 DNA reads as TGTGCCAGCTCTGGGGTGGAGGGACGTGATCAGCCCCAGCATTTT. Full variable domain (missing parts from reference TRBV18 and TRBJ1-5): NAGVMQNPRHLVRRRGQEARLRCSPMKGHSHVYWYRQLPEEGLKFMVYLQKENIIDESGMPKERFSAEFPKEGPSILRIQQVVRGDSAAYFCASSGVEGRDQPQHFGDGTRLSIL.

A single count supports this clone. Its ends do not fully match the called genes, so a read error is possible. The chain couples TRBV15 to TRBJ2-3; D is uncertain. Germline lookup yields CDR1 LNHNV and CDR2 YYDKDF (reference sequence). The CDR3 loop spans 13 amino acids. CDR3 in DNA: TGTGCCACCAGTAGAGATTACACAGATACGCAGTATTTT. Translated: CATSRDYTDTQYF.

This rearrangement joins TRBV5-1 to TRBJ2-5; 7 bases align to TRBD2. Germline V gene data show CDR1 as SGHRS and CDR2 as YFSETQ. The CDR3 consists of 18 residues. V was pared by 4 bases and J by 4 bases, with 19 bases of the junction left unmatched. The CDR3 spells CASSPRLAGGLTVETQYF. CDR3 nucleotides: TGCGCCAGCAGCCCACGACTAGCAGGAGGGCTAACTGTAGAGACCCAGTACTTC. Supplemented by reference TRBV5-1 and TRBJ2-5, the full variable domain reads KAGVTQTPRYLIKTRGQQVTLSCSPISGHRSVSWYQQTPGQGLQFLFEYFSETQRNKGNFPGRFSGRQFSNSRSEMNVSTLELGDSALYLCASSPRLAGGLTVETQYFGPGTRLLVL.

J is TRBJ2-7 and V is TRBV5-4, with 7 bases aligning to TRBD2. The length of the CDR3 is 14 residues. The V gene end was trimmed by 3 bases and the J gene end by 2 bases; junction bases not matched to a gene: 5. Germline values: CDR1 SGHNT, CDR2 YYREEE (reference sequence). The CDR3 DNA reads TGTGCCAGCAGCTCTAGCGGTTTTGCCTACGAGCAGTACTTC. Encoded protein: CASSSSGFAYEQYF.

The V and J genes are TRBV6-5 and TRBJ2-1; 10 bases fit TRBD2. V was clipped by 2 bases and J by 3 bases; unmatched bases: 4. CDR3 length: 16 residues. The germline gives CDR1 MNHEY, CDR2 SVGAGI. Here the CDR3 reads CASSYRPSGSYNEQFF. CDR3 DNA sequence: TGTGCCAGCAGTTACCGACCTAGCGGGAGCTACAATGAGCAGTTCTTC.

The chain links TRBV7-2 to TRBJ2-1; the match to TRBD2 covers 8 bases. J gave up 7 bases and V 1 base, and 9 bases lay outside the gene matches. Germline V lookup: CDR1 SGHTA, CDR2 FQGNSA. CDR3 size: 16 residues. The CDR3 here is CASSLVRAGGKNEQFF. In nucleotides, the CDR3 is TGTGCCAGCAGCTTAGTAAGGGCGGGAGGAAAGAATGAGCAGTTCTTC. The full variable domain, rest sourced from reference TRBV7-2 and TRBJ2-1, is GAGVSQSPSNKVTEKGKDVELRCDPISGHTALYWYRQSLGQGLEFLIYFQGNSAPDKSGLPSDRFSAERTGGSVSTLTIQRTQQEDSAVYLCASSLVRAGGKNEQFFGPGTRLTVL.

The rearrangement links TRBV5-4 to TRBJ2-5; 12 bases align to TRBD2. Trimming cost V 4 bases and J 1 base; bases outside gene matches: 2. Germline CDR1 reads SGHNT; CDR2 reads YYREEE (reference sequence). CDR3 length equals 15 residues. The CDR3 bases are TGTGCCAGCAGCAGACTAGCGGGGGCCCAAGAGACCCAGTACTTC. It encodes CASSRLAGAQETQYF.

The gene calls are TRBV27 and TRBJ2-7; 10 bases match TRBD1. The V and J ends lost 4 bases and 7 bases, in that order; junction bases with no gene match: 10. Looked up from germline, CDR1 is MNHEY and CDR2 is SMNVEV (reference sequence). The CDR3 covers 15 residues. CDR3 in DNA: TGTGCCAGCAGTTCGATGGGACAGGGGTTGAGGGAGCAGTACTTC. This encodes CASSSMGQGLREQYF.

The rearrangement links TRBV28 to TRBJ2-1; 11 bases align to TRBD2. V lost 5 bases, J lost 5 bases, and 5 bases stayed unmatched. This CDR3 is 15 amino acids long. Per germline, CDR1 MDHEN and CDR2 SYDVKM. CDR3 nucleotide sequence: TGTGCCAGCAGTCCATCGGGACTAGCGGACAATGAGCAGTTCTTC. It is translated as CASSPSGLADNEQFF.

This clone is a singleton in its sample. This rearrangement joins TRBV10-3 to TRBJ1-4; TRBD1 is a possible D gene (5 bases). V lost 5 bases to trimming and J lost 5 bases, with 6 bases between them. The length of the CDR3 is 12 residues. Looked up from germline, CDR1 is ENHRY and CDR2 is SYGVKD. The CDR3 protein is CAISQGNEKLFF. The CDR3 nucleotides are TGTGCCATCAGTCAGGGAAATGAAAAACTGTTTTTT.

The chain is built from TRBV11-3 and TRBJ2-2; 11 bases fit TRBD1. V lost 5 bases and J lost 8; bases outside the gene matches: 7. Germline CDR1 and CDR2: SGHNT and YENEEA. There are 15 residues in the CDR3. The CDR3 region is CASSRTGGELGELFF. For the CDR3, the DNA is TGTGCCAGCAGCCGGACAGGGGGCGAGTTAGGGGAGCTGTTTTTT.

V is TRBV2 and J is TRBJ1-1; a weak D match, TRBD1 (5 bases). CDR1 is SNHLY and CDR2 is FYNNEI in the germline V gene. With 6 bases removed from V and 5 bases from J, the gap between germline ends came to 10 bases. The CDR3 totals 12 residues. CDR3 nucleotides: TGTGCCAGCAGCGTAAGGGGAACTGAAGCTTTCTTT. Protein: CASSVRGTEAFF.

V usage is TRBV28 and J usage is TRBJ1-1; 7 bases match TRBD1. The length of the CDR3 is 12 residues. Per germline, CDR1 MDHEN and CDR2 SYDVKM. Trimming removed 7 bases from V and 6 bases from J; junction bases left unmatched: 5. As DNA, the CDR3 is TGTGCCAGCAAAAGGGGGCTATCTGAAGCTTTCTTT. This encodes CASKRGLSEAFF.

The chain's CDR3 is CASRLDSIGTEAFF. CDR3 sequence (DNA): TGTGCCAGCAGATTAGACAGCATAGGCACTGAAGCTTTCTTT. The rearrangement links TRBV7-3 to TRBJ1-1, with a tentative D call TRBD1 (5 bases). The V end was cut by 6 bases, the J end by 4 bases, with 15 bases between. The CDR3 loop spans 14 amino acids. Germline assignment: CDR1 SGHTA and CDR2 FQGTGA.